The sequence of this T cell receptor (beta chain) was determined in a study of blood T cell repertoires in COVID-19. Across the whole study: Acute and convalescent COVID-19 samples came from the United States, Italy and Spain. T cells, B-cell-depleted T cells, or PBMCs provided the cDNA or gDNA that served as material.

The germline V and J ends were trimmed by 6 bases and 1 base, with 10 bases remaining between them. CDR3 length equals 14 residues. In germline, CDR1 is MNHEY, CDR2 SMNVEV (reference sequence). Clones were read by immunoSEQ multiplex PCR, and TCRdb kept only the in-frame ones, dropping some. Of about 480,000 clones listed, around 89% were seen once; the top ten hold around 1.9%. This clonotype originated in a woman aged 40 to 50 who had recovered from COVID-19. The specimen sequenced was PBMCs or T cells enriched from blood (not recorded which). This sequence joins TRBV27 and TRBJ1-5; TRBD1 is a possible D gene (6 bases). Here the CDR3 reads CASSTTGSNQPQHF. The CDR3 DNA follows: TGTGCCAGCAGCACAACAGGGAGCAATCAGCCCCAGCATTTT.